The rows below give T cell receptor beta chains drawn from one sample of a study of vaccination effects on CD4 cells after COVID-19. These receptors' targets are unknown. Here immunoSEQ multiplex PCR was the method, and the copy in TCRdb shows in-frame clones only, minus some. The sample consists of tens of thousands of clones, approximately 80% of them appearing once. The material was CD4+ T cells from PBMCs cultured without peptide, obtained after COVID-19 vaccination. The source of these receptors is a human donor who received a COVID-19 vaccine. Each CDR3 is given without its conserved first and last residue.

v_call | cdr3_aa
TRBV6-1 | ASSEFGGSITNNEQF
TRBV18 | ASSPPAWANEQF
TRBV5-5 | ASSLGGTANTEAF
TRBV23-1 | ASAHPESRGRVSKCYGYT
TRBV19 | ASSIRKAGGFPGELF
TRBV4-2 | ASSQEALQGVIIQPQH
TRBV11-1 | ASSLAGPRTEAF
TRBV2 | ASTSGTGELF
TRBV27 | ASGRLPLRDPNYGYT
TRBV6-1 | ASSPQETQY
TRBV6-5 | ASSYRDRGAYEQY
TRBV19 | ASSTSRDINEKLF
TRBV9 | ASSVRTLSDTQY
TRBV27 | ASSRTTSTDTQY
TRBV2 | ASSVGRGGSADTQY
TRBV3-1/TRBV3-2 | ASSQEGAGTEAF
TRBV10-2 | ASSEGGANYGYT
TRBV20-1 | SASETRWEIYEQY
TRBV11-1 | ASSLAGGRADGEQF
TRBV6-5 | ASRAGPNLGEQY
TRBV25-1 | ASSERAASSGANVLT
TRBV7-8 | ASSAGQENYGYT
TRBV5-4 | AVSAAGANVLT
TRBV29-1 | SVVVPEIYGYT
TRBV20-1 | SASLRGGNYGYT
TRBV5-6 | ASSLRSGRGIETQY
TRBV10-3 | AISDKGAGEQY
TRBV6-5 | ASSSWDLLMNTEAF
TRBV4-1 | ASSQGAGYTQY
TRBV9 | ASSLGLAGGETQY
TRBV24-1 | ATSDPDTPSTDTQY
TRBV2 | ASSEVETQY
TRBV24-1 | ATSDPQGPDGNTIY
TRBV11-2 | ASSSMTSRGEQY
TRBV24-1 | ATSGTDRYYGYT
TRBV28 | ASSLDPKKGGYT
TRBV5-8 | ASSLRGVGAKNIQY
TRBV9 | ASSVGPSGGSYEQY
TRBV5-1 | ASSPPGTGVYGYT
TRBV3-1/TRBV3-2 | ASSLLGVSTDTQY
TRBV19 | ARRMTGKPSGANVLT
TRBV6-2/TRBV6-3 | ASTPDRPYGYT
TRBV27 | ASSLRETGELF